The 22 T cell receptor beta chains below were found in one sample sequenced in a study of T cells after yellow fever vaccination. Using its own MiXCR run on the 5' RACE reads, TCRdb lists one record per CDR3 protein. Of hundreds of thousands of distinct CDR3 sequences listed, 9% to 15% were seen once; the top ten hold 14% to 15%. Specimen: PBMCs, collected on the day of the yellow fever booster vaccination. These receptors came from a man aged 30 to 45 who received the YFV17D yellow fever vaccine.

The J gene is TRBJ2-5, the V gene TRBV7-6; D perhaps matches TRBD2 (6 bases). This CDR3 region has 16 residues. Germline V lookup: CDR1 SGHVS, CDR2 FNYEAQ. V gave up 1 base and J gave up 2 bases, with 14 bases separating them. This CDR3 reads CASSLGGAGAQETQYF. CDR3 nucleotides: TGTGCCAGCAGCTTAGGAGGAGCGGGCGCGCAAGAGACCCAGTACTTC.

Here the CDR3 DNA reads TGCAGTGCTAGTGTAGCGGATGAGCAGTTCTTC. Protein sequence: CSASVADEQFF. The rearrangement links TRBV20-1 to TRBJ2-1; D perhaps matches TRBD2 (6 bases). The CDR3 covers 11 residues. The V and J ends lost 3 bases and 8 bases respectively, with 8 bases between them. In germline, CDR1 is DFQATT, CDR2 SNEGSKA (reference sequence).

The chain is built from TRBV12-3 or TRBV12-4 and TRBJ1-5; D uncertain. The length of the CDR3 is 13 residues. Trimming cost V 8 bases and J 3 bases, with 11 bases left between them. CDR3 DNA sequence: TGTGCCAGCGCCCCGGGCCCCAATCAGCCCCAGCATTTT. Protein sequence: CASAPGPNQPQHF.

This clonotype has only a few counts. The rearrangement links TRBV29-1 to TRBJ1-5; D remains ambiguous. This CDR3 is built from 12 residues. Trimming took off 4 bases at V and 1 base at J, with 5 bases between the two ends. Per germline, CDR1 SQVTM and CDR2 ANQGSEA. CDR3 nucleotides: TGCAGCGTTGTTGAGAGCAATCAGCCCCAGCATTTT. Its protein is CSVVESNQPQHF.

This clonotype was recorded a few times. The chain couples TRBV27 to TRBJ2-7, with TRBD2 identical over 10 bases. The CDR3 loop spans 17 amino acids. The ends lost 0 bases at V and 1 base at J; junction bases unmatched: 6. Per germline, CDR1 MNHEY and CDR2 SMNVEV (reference sequence). CDR3 nucleotide sequence: TGTGCCAGCAGTTTATCGTGGCCTAGCGGGAGATCCTACGAGCAGTACTTC. Encoded protein: CASSLSWPSGRSYEQYF.

This clonotype appeared many times. The junction differs from germline at one of its ends, possibly a read error. V is TRBV4-3 and J is TRBJ2-1; 10 bases line up with TRBD1. The length of the CDR3 is 15 residues. Germline CDR1 LGHNA, CDR2 YSLEER. The DNA for the CDR3 is TGTGCCAGCAGCCACGGACAGGGGGGTTACAATGAGCAGTTCTTC. It specifies CASSHGQGGYNEQFF.

This chain connects TRBV24-1 to TRBJ1-5; maybe TRBD1 (5 bases). From germline, CDR1 is KGHDR and CDR2 SFDVKD. This CDR3 has 13 amino acids. Trimming took off 5 bases at V and 9 bases at J, with 13 bases between the two ends. The CDR3 DNA reads as TGTGCCACCAGTGCGGAAGGGGCTCGGCCCCAGCATTTT. Protein: CATSAEGARPQHF.

This clonotype has at least ten counts. The junction and the germline gene differ at one end; a read error may be behind it. This chain links TRBV7-2 with TRBJ2-7, with TRBD2 matching over 12 bases. The CDR3 is made up of 13 amino acids. Germline V gene sequence: CDR1 SGHTA, CDR2 FQGNSA. The CDR3 bases are TGTGCCAGCAGCCCCTCCGGACTAGCGGGACTACACTTC. Its protein is CASSPSGLAGLHF. Full variable domain (outside the CDR3, taken from reference TRBV7-2 and TRBJ2-7): GAGVSQSPSNKVTEKGKDVELRCDPISGHTALYWYRQSLGQGLEFLIYFQGNSAPDKSGLPSDRFSAERTGGSVSTLTIQRTQQEDSAVYLCASSPSGLAGLHFGPGTRLTVT.

The V and J genes are TRBV20-1 and TRBJ2-1, with TRBD2 identical over 11 bases. Germline loops: CDR1 DFQATT, CDR2 SNEGSKA (reference sequence). The CDR3 totals 15 residues. After removal of 6 bases from V and 5 bases from J, the junction contained 9 bases not matched to a gene. CDR3 loop: CSALPTSGSNNEQFF. The CDR3 DNA reads as TGCAGTGCACTGCCCACTAGCGGGAGTAACAATGAGCAGTTCTTC.

This clonotype appeared a single time. The V and J genes are TRBV6-2 or TRBV6-3 and TRBJ2-5; tentative D call: TRBD2 (5 bases). Trimming pared 6 bases from V and 1 base from J, leaving 21 bases between. This CDR3 is built from 17 residues. The germline V gene encodes CDR1 MNHEY and CDR2 SVGEGT. CDR3 loop: CASRPPGQVSGQETQYF. The CDR3 coding sequence is TGTGCCAGCAGACCCCCAGGTCAAGTCAGCGGCCAAGAGACCCAGTACTTC.

A few counts support this clonotype. V gene TRBV20-1 combines with J gene TRBJ2-1; D is perhaps TRBD2 (6 bases). The germline V and J ends were trimmed by 0 bases and 5 bases, with 11 bases remaining between them. Germline CDR1 is DFQATT and CDR2 is SNEGSKA (reference sequence). This CDR3 spans 14 amino acids. In nucleotides, the CDR3 is TGCAGTGCTAGAGAGGCGGGGAGAAACAATGAGCAGTTCTTC. Translating it yields CSAREAGRNNEQFF.

The chain joins TRBV4-3 to TRBJ2-4; 9 bases are shared with TRBD1. The trim removed 4 bases at V and 8 bases at J, leaving 3 bases unmatched. CDR3 length: 13 residues. Germline V gene data show CDR1 as LGHNA and CDR2 as YSLEER. The CDR3 protein is CASSLDRGDIQYF. The DNA of the CDR3 is TGCGCCAGCAGCCTAGACAGGGGGGACATTCAGTACTTC.

The V call is TRBV21-1, the J call TRBJ2-1; TRBD1, the D gene given by the table, was not confirmed from the DNA. TRBV21-1 is labeled a pseudogene. CDR3 length equals 13 residues. The CDR3 DNA follows: TGTGCCAGCAGCAACCGGGGGAACAATGAGCAGTTCTTC. Translated: CASSNRGNNEQFF.

The chain combines TRBV29-1 with TRBJ2-5; D not resolved. The V gene's germline CDR1 is SQVTM and CDR2 ANQGSEA. Trimming stripped 3 bases from V and 5 bases from J, with 16 bases between. The CDR3 is 14 amino acids. CDR3: CSVDASPVGETQYF. CDR3 coding DNA: TGCAGCGTTGATGCCTCTCCCGTCGGTGAGACCCAGTACTTC. The full variable domain, its missing parts supplied by reference TRBV29-1 and TRBJ2-5, is SAVISQKPSRDICQRGTSLTIQCQVDSQVTMMFWYRQQPGQSLTLIATANQGSEATYESGFVIDKFPISRPNLTFSTLTVSNMSPEDSSIYLCSVDASPVGETQYFGPGTRLLVL.

The genes are TRBV4-3 and TRBJ2-3; no reliable D call. Looked up from germline, CDR1 is LGHNA and CDR2 is YSLEER. The V end was cut by 0 bases, the J end by 6 bases, with 10 bases between. This CDR3 has 14 amino acids. The CDR3 DNA is TGCGCCAGCAGCCAAGATGTCGTCCGGGATACGCAGTATTTT. Translated: CASSQDVVRDTQYF.

In this sample, this clonotype turned up a few times. The J gene is TRBJ2-7, the V gene TRBV4-2; 10 bases line up with TRBD2. The junction had 7 bases not matched to a gene; V was cut back by 7 bases and J by 4 bases. The germline V gene encodes CDR1 LGHNA and CDR2 YNFKEQ. The CDR3 runs to 14 residues. The CDR3 reads CASKTSGGDYEQYF. DNA for the CDR3: TGTGCCAGCAAGACGAGCGGGGGGGATTACGAGCAGTACTTC.

This clonotype has a handful of counts. For the CDR3, the DNA is TGTGCCAGCAGCGTTCAAGCGGGAGCTGGCGAGCAGTACTTC. It codes for CASSVQAGAGEQYF. The chain carries TRBV9 and TRBJ2-7; 8 bases align to TRBD2. Per germline, CDR1 SGDLS and CDR2 YYNGEE. The CDR3 is 14 amino acids. The junction had 7 bases not matched to a gene; V was cut back by 2 bases and J by 6 bases. The complete variable domain, with remaining parts taken from reference TRBV9 and TRBJ2-7, reads DSGVTQTPKHLITATGQRVTLRCSPRSGDLSVYWYQQSLDQGLQFLIQYYNGEERAKGNILERFSAQQFPDLHSELNLSSLELGDSALYFCASSVQAGAGEQYFGPGTRLTVT.

This clonotype was detected a few times. The V gene is TRBV7-2, the J gene TRBJ2-7, with 9 bases fitting TRBD1. This CDR3 has 16 amino acids. Losses at the gene ends were 1 base for V and 1 base for J; bases not matched to a gene: 5. Germline V CDR1 and CDR2: SGHTA, FQGNSA. This chain's CDR3 is CASSLGGTGYSYEQYF. CDR3 nucleotides: TGTGCCAGCAGCTTAGGAGGGACAGGGTATTCCTACGAGCAGTACTTC.

This chain links TRBV5-1 with TRBJ2-5, with D tentatively TRBD1 or TRBD2 (5 bases each). CDR1 SGHRS and CDR2 YFSETQ come from the germline V gene. The V and J ends lost 4 bases and 3 bases respectively, with 10 bases between them. This CDR3 is built from 13 residues. CDR3 loop: CASSRDGEETQYF. For the CDR3, the DNA is TGCGCCAGCAGCAGGGACGGAGAAGAGACCCAGTACTTC.

The chain carries TRBV4-3 and TRBJ1-1, with a weak D call TRBD1 (5 bases). Germline V CDR1 and CDR2: LGHNA, YSLEER. This CDR3 region has 15 residues. The V gene lost 5 bases and the J gene lost 3 bases, with 16 bases spanning the gap. CDR3 nucleotides: TGCGCCAGCAGCTCGACCGGGACCCGGCACACTGAAGCTTTCTTT. Encoded protein: CASSSTGTRHTEAFF.

The CDR3 reads CASSQGSEGTFF. CDR3 in DNA: TGCGCCAGCAGCCAAGGAAGTGAGGGGACATTCTTC. This chain joins TRBV4-3 and TRBJ2-1; D is perhaps TRBD1 (6 bases). V was clipped by 1 base and J by 16 bases, with 14 bases between them. Per germline, CDR1 LGHNA and CDR2 YSLEER. The CDR3 runs to 12 residues.

The sample holds many counts of this clonotype. The rearrangement joins TRBV11-2 to TRBJ2-5; 8 positions match TRBD2. V was clipped by 1 base and J by 1 base; unmatched bases: 5. Germline values: CDR1 SGHAT, CDR2 FQNNGV. There are 16 residues in the CDR3. Here the CDR3 reads CASSLVGGGSQETQYF. The CDR3 nucleotides are TGTGCCAGCAGCTTAGTAGGCGGGGGGTCCCAAGAGACCCAGTACTTC.